The clone carrying this T cell receptor (beta chain) has just a few counts. Its target is not known. The assay was immunoSEQ multiplex PCR, and TCRdb's table has in-frame clones only and misses some. Here the sample spans around 60,000 clones, roughly nine tenths being singletons. This entry comes from a study of OX40 agonist ivuxolimab in advanced cancers. Germline CDR1 LNHDA, CDR2 SQIVND (reference sequence). Trimming removed 6 bases at V and 1 base at J, with 15 bases between. There are 15 residues in the CDR3. Regarding the study as a whole: Relatively little clonal expansion, among the lowest observed, appeared in partial responders at 0.1-3.0 mg/kg.

The receptor's source is an adult with an advanced solid tumor such as melanoma, head and neck, liver or kidney cancer. The J gene is TRBJ1-1, the V gene TRBV19; tentatively, D is TRBD1 (5 bases). Source: CD4+ or CD8+ T cells sorted from blood, taken in a trial of the OX40 agonist ivuxolimab. CDR3 protein: CASSMHGGQNTEAFF. CDR3 DNA sequence: TGTGCCAGTAGCATGCATGGCGGACAGAACACTGAAGCTTTCTTT.